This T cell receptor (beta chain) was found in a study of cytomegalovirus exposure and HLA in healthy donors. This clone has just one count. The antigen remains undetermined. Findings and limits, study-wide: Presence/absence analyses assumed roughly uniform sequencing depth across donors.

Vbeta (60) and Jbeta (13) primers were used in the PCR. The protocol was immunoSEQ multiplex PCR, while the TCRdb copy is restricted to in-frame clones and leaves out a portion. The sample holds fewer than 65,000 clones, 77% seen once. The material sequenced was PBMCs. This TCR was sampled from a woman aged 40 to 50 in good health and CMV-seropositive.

The CDR3 protein is CAWSVLGQGPKRGYTF. CDR3 coding DNA: TGTGCCTGGAGTGTCCTCGGCCAGGGGCCCAAGAGGGGCTACACCTTC. V gene TRBV30 combines with J gene TRBJ1-2; tentative D call: TRBD1 (6 bases). Trimming pared 0 bases from V and 8 bases from J, leaving 22 bases between. Germline V CDR1 and CDR2: GTSNPN, SVGIG (reference sequence). The CDR3 is made up of 16 amino acids.